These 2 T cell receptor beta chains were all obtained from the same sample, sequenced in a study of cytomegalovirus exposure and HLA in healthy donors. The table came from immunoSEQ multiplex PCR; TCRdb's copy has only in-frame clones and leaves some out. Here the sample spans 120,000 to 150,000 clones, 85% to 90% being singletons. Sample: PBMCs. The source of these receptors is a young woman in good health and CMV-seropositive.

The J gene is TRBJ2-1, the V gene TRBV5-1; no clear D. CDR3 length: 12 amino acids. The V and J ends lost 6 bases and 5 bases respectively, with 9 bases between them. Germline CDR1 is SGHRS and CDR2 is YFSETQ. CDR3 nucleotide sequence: TGCGCCAGCAACGAGTATGACAATGAGCAGTTCTTC. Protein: CASNEYDNEQFF.

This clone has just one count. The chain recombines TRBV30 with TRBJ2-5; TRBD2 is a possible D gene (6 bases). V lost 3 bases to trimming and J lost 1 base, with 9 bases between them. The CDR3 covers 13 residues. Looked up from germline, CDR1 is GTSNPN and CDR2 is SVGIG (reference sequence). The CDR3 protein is CAWSRDFQETQYF. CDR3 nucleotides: TGTGCCTGGAGCAGGGACTTCCAAGAGACCCAGTACTTC.